The clone carrying this TCR beta chain was detected only a few times. The V and J ends lost 7 bases and 3 bases, in that order; junction bases with no gene match: 6. Germline CDR1 and CDR2: SGHRS and YFSETQ. This CDR3 spans 14 amino acids. This sample is drawn from a study of identical twins' blood T cells. A single record per CDR3 protein comes from TCRdb applying MiXCR to the 5' RACE reads. This sample has fewer than 450,000 distinct CDR3 sequences, with over 25% found just once. Likely shared infections and vaccines: all three twin pairs were reared together. The sequence was obtained from a woman aged 18-50 years in good health. V and J are TRBV5-1 and TRBJ1-4; 7 bases line up with TRBD1. The material sequenced was PBMCs. The CDR3 sequence is CASSPGQPNEKLFF. The CDR3, as DNA: TGCGCCAGCTCTCCGGGACAGCCTAATGAAAAACTGTTTTTT. Variable domain in full (rest from reference TRBV5-1 and TRBJ1-4): KAGVTQTPRYLIKTRGQQVTLSCSPISGHRSVSWYQQTPGQGLQFLFEYFSETQRNKGNFPGRFSGRQFSNSRSEMNVSTLELGDSALYLCASSPGQPNEKLFFGSGTQLSVL.